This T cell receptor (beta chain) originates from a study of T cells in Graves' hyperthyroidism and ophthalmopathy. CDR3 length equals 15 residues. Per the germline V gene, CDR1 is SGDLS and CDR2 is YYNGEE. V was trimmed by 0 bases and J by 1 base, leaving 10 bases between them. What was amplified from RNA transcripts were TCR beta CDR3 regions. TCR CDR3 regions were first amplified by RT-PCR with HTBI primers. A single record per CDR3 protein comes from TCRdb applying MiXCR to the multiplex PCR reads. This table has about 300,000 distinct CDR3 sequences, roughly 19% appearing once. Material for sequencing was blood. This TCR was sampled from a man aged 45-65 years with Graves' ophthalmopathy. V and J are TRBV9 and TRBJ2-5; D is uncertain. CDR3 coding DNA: TGTGCCAGCAGCGTAGGGGGAATAGGCCAAGAGACCCAGTACTTC. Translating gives CASSVGGIGQETQYF.